These 27 T cell receptor beta chains came from one sample sequenced in a study of blood T cell repertoires in COVID-19. TCRdb's copy holds only in-frame clones and misses some; the assay was immunoSEQ multiplex PCR. The sample consists of under 95,000 clones, roughly four fifths of them appearing once. The specimen sequenced was peripheral blood. These receptors were obtained from a woman in her seventies with acute or convalescent COVID-19.

This sequence joins TRBV2 and TRBJ1-2; the D gene is possibly TRBD1 (6 bases). The CDR3 spans 14 residues. Germline CDR1 and CDR2: SNHLY and FYNNEI. V lost 11 bases and J 3 bases, leaving 19 bases between the germline ends. The CDR3 DNA reads TGTGCCGGGGCCGCACCAAAGGGGGACTATGGCTACACCTTC. It is translated as CAGAAPKGDYGYTF.

V is TRBV3-1 (or the pseudogene TRBV3-2) and J is TRBJ2-3; D is possibly TRBD1 (5 bases). The CDR3 spans 15 residues. Trimming left V 1 base short and J 0 bases short, with 8 bases between. Germline assignment: CDR1 LGHDT and CDR2 YNNKEL (reference sequence). CDR3 protein: CASSQGRQSTDTQYF. The DNA for the CDR3 is TGTGCCAGCAGCCAAGGGAGACAGAGCACAGATACGCAGTATTTT.

The V gene is TRBV19, the J gene TRBJ2-5; D not resolved. This CDR3 contains 15 residues. The V gene lost 3 bases and the J gene lost 4 bases, with 15 bases spanning the gap. From germline, CDR1 is LNHDA and CDR2 SQIVND (reference sequence). CDR3 nucleotide sequence: TGTGCCAGTAGTATTGTCATATCAACGAGAGAGACCCAGTACTTC. It is translated as CASSIVISTRETQYF.

The chain employs TRBV6-1 and TRBJ1-3; D gene uncertain. The CDR3 has 15 amino acids. Germline CDR1 is MNHNS and CDR2 is SASEGT. V lost 1 base, J lost 0 bases, and 7 bases lay in between. The CDR3 DNA follows: TGTGCCAGCAGTGAAGATTGGGCCTCTGGAAACACCATATATTTT. Translation: CASSEDWASGNTIYF.

J is TRBJ2-3 and V is TRBV12-3 or TRBV12-4, with D unclear. Trimming took 6 bases from V and 6 from J, leaving 13 bases between them. The CDR3 has 13 amino acids. The CDR3 sequence is CASSAHSEDTQYF. The CDR3 DNA follows: TGTGCCAGCAGCGCCCACTCGGAGGATACGCAGTATTTT.

This rearrangement joins TRBV15 to TRBJ1-2; D is possibly TRBD1 (6 bases). The length of the CDR3 is 15 residues. The V gene's germline CDR1 is LNHNV and CDR2 YYDKDF (reference sequence). V lost 0 bases and J lost 4, with 12 bases in between. The CDR3 DNA reads TGTGCCACCAGCAGAGATGGGGGCGTGAGCTATGGCTACACCTTC. Protein sequence: CATSRDGGVSYGYTF.

V gene TRBV4-1 combines with J gene TRBJ2-7, with a possible D match to TRBD1 (6 bases). This CDR3 contains 14 residues. Trimming removed 1 base from V and 2 bases from J, with 9 bases in between. Germline V gene lookup returns CDR1 MGHRA and CDR2 YSYEKL. The CDR3 sequence: CASSQGQEPYEQYF. As DNA, the CDR3 is TGCGCCAGCAGCCAAGGACAGGAACCCTACGAGCAGTACTTC.

The V and J genes are TRBV24-1 and TRBJ1-5; 9 positions agree with TRBD1. V lost 4 bases and J lost 2; bases outside the gene matches: 5. CDR3 size: 16 residues. Germline V lookup: CDR1 KGHDR, CDR2 SFDVKD. The chain's CDR3 is CATSDPRQGGNQPQHF. The CDR3 DNA reads as TGTGCCACCAGTGACCCCAGACAGGGGGGCAATCAGCCCCAGCATTTT.

V usage is TRBV12-3 or TRBV12-4 and J usage is TRBJ1-4, with D perhaps matching TRBD1 (5 bases). This CDR3 comprises 13 residues. Trimming removed 7 bases from V and 3 bases from J, with 9 bases in between. The CDR3 protein is CASTDTSNEKLFF. In DNA form, the CDR3 reads TGTGCCAGCACGGACACTTCTAATGAAAAACTGTTTTTT.

A single count supports this clone. The V and J genes are TRBV30 and TRBJ1-1; the D gene is possibly TRBD1 (6 bases). Germline V CDR1 and CDR2: GTSNPN, SVGIG (reference sequence). Trimming took 2 bases from V and 2 from J, leaving 9 bases between them. The CDR3 has 13 residues. The CDR3 reads CAWSLQGNTEAFF. In nucleotides, the CDR3 is TGTGCCTGGAGTTTACAGGGCAACACTGAAGCTTTCTTT.

The chain employs TRBV28 and TRBJ1-2, with D unclear. Germline assignment: CDR1 MDHEN and CDR2 SYDVKM. This CDR3 is 13 amino acids long. The V and J ends lost 2 bases and 3 bases respectively, with 7 bases between them. In DNA, the CDR3 is TGTGCCAGCAGTTTAGGGCGATACTATGGCTACACCTTC. Encoded protein: CASSLGRYYGYTF.

The chain joins TRBV3-1 (or the pseudogene TRBV3-2) to TRBJ1-1; 9 nucleotides agree with TRBD1. This CDR3 is built from 15 residues. After removal of 3 bases from V and 4 bases from J, the junction contained 6 bases not matched to a gene. Looked up from germline, CDR1 is LGHDT and CDR2 is YNNKEL (reference sequence). The CDR3 loop is CASSQGQGFATEAFF. Written as DNA, the CDR3 is TGTGCCAGCAGCCAGGGACAGGGATTCGCCACTGAAGCTTTCTTT.

This chain uses TRBV2 with TRBJ2-1; 11 positions match TRBD2. Trimming took 8 bases from V and 2 from J; bases not matched to a gene: 8. The CDR3 consists of 16 residues. The V gene's germline CDR1 is SNHLY and CDR2 FYNNEI. CDR3 DNA: TGTGCCAGCTTTCCGAGTAGCGGGGGGGCCTACAATGAGCAGTTCTTC. Translation: CASFPSSGGAYNEQFF.

The rearrangement joins TRBV24-1 to TRBJ2-3; 7 bases map to TRBD2. After removal of 9 bases from V and 2 bases from J, the junction contained 4 bases not matched to a gene. Germline CDR1 reads KGHDR; CDR2 reads SFDVKD. This CDR3 contains 13 residues. CDR3 in amino acids: CATSRDYTDTQYF. The CDR3 DNA follows: TGTGCCACCTCGCGGGACTACACAGATACGCAGTATTTT.

This clone was seen a single time. CDR3 amino acids: CASSQDRTSGGSYEQYF. The CDR3 DNA reads TGTGCCAGCAGCCAAGACCGGACTAGCGGGGGAAGCTACGAGCAGTACTTC. The chain links TRBV4-2 to TRBJ2-7, with 13 positions matching TRBD2. The CDR3 has 17 residues. The germline V gene encodes CDR1 LGHNA and CDR2 YNFKEQ. V dropped 0 bases and J dropped 3; count of bases not matched to a gene: 5.

J is TRBJ2-3 and V is TRBV28; 9 bases fit TRBD1. There are 15 residues in the CDR3. Germline loops: CDR1 MDHEN, CDR2 SYDVKM. V lost 5 bases, J lost 2 bases, and 5 bases stayed unmatched. The CDR3 loop reads CASSGTGFNTDTQYF. The CDR3, as DNA: TGTGCCAGCAGTGGGACAGGGTTTAACACAGATACGCAGTATTTT.

The chain carries TRBV4-1 and TRBJ1-1; D unclear. The CDR3 length is 12 residues. Trimming stripped 1 base from V and 8 bases from J, with 8 bases between. Germline CDR1 MGHRA, CDR2 YSYEKL. This CDR3 reads CASSQVREEAFF. The CDR3 DNA reads as TGCGCCAGCAGCCAAGTTCGGGAAGAAGCTTTCTTT.

V usage is TRBV5-1 and J usage is TRBJ1-1; D is ambiguous. The CDR3 consists of 12 residues. The ends were cut back, 0 bases at V and 7 bases at J, with 7 bases in the middle. The germline gives CDR1 SGHRS, CDR2 YFSETQ. CDR3 DNA: TGCGCCAGCAGCTTGGGGAGAAGTGAAGCTTTCTTT. It specifies CASSLGRSEAFF.

This chain links TRBV10-2 with TRBJ1-2; D perhaps matches TRBD1 (5 bases). Trimming removed 6 bases at V and 5 bases at J, with 16 bases between. The CDR3 consists of 14 residues. Germline CDR1 WSHSY, CDR2 SAAADI. As DNA, the CDR3 is TGCGCCAGCAGGGTGACGGGGGTTCTGTATGGCTACACCTTC. Protein sequence: CASRVTGVLYGYTF.

This clone occurred once. This chain connects TRBV3-1 (or the pseudogene TRBV3-2) to TRBJ2-2, with 7 bases lining up with TRBD1. The CDR3 runs to 15 residues. Germline V CDR1 and CDR2: LGHDT, YNNKEL (reference sequence). V lost 4 bases and J lost 1; bases outside the gene matches: 3. The CDR3 DNA reads TGTGCCAGCAGCCTAAGGACAGGGAACACCGGGGAGCTGTTTTTT. It yields the protein CASSLRTGNTGELFF.

This rearrangement joins TRBV6-5 to TRBJ2-7, with D tentatively TRBD2 (6 bases). This CDR3 is 15 amino acids long. Trimming took off 10 bases at V and 1 base at J, with 20 bases between the two ends. Germline CDR1 reads MNHEY; CDR2 reads SVGAGI. CDR3 bases: TGTGCCACCGAATCTAGGTCGGAGGGTTCCTACGAGCAGTACTTC. As protein: CATESRSEGSYEQYF.

The CDR3 protein is CASGLDLEETQYF. CDR3 nucleotides: TGTGCTAGTGGTTTGGACCTAGAGGAGACCCAGTACTTC. The rearrangement links TRBV12-5 to TRBJ2-5, with no clear D. Germline V lookup: CDR1 LGHNT, CDR2 FRNRAP. Trimming took 1 base from V and 5 from J, leaving 8 bases between them. The CDR3 is made up of 13 amino acids.

This sequence joins TRBV6-4 and TRBJ1-1; TRBD1 might be the D (6 bases). This CDR3 contains 14 residues. Germline V CDR1 and CDR2: MRHNA, SNTAGT. V shed 6 bases and J shed 0 bases, with 11 bases lying between them. CDR3 sequence (DNA): TGTGCCAGCAGACCGGACAGCCTGAACACTGAAGCTTTCTTT. Its protein is CASRPDSLNTEAFF.

This clone was counted once. CDR3 loop: CASSPGMPGQRGNTIYF. Written as DNA, the CDR3 is TGTGCCAGCAGCCCCGGAATGCCGGGACAGAGGGGAAACACCATATATTTT. The rearrangement joins TRBV9 to TRBJ1-3, with TRBD1 identical over 7 bases. Germline V gene sequence: CDR1 SGDLS, CDR2 YYNGEE. CDR3 length equals 17 residues. The J segment lost 4 bases and the V segment lost 4 bases, leaving 14 bases of the junction unmatched.

This clone came up once. The chain employs TRBV5-1 and TRBJ1-1; no clear D. The CDR3 covers 14 residues. The V end lost 3 bases, the J end lost 2 bases, and 11 bases lay between the germline ends. CDR1 is SGHRS, CDR2 YFSETQ, per germline. The CDR3 sequence: CASSSDGLNTEAFF. CDR3 nucleotides: TGCGCCAGCAGCTCCGACGGACTAAACACTGAAGCTTTCTTT. Variable domain in full (rest from reference TRBV5-1 and TRBJ1-1): KAGVTQTPRYLIKTRGQQVTLSCSPISGHRSVSWYQQTPGQGLQFLFEYFSETQRNKGNFPGRFSGRQFSNSRSEMNVSTLELGDSALYLCASSSDGLNTEAFFGQGTRLTVV.

The chain combines TRBV9 with TRBJ1-4; 11 nucleotides align to TRBD1. The CDR3 contains 14 residues. Germline-derived CDR1 and CDR2 are SGDLS and YYNGEE. V trimming: 5 bases; J trimming: 7 bases; junction bases outside the gene matches: 4. In DNA form, the CDR3 reads TGTGCCAGCAGTTACGGGACAGGGGGTGAAAAACTGTTTTTT. Amino acids: CASSYGTGGEKLFF.

This clone was seen a handful of times. This sequence joins TRBV18 and TRBJ1-1, with D uncertain. CDR3 length equals 16 residues. The ends were cut back, 3 bases at V and 0 bases at J, with 14 bases in the middle. The germline V gene has CDR1 KGHSH and CDR2 LQKENI. The CDR3 DNA sequence: TGTGCCAGCTCACCGAGCGGCAGAGTAATGAACACTGAAGCTTTCTTT. Its translation: CASSPSGRVMNTEAFF.